The source of this T cell receptor (beta chain) is a study of control samples from healthy donors and cancer patients. Germline CDR1 reads LGHNA; CDR2 reads YSLEER. With 1 base removed from V and 0 bases from J, the gap between germline ends came to 13 bases. CDR3 length equals 16 residues. Some clones are missing from TCRdb's copy, which holds only in-frame ones; the method was immunoSEQ multiplex PCR. The repertoire holds 130,000 to 150,000 clones, with around 86% as singletons. Input material: blood. The chain joins TRBV4-3 to TRBJ2-7, with D perhaps TRBD1 (6 bases). This clonotype was sampled from a man aged 25-45 years in good health. This CDR3 reads CASSQGYQGHSYEQYF. CDR3 nucleotides: TGCGCCAGCAGCCAAGGCTACCAGGGGCACTCCTACGAGCAGTACTTC.